A single count supports the clone carrying this T cell receptor (beta chain). The germline CDR1 and CDR2 sequences are SGHTA and FQGNSA. This CDR3 has 13 amino acids. The V and J ends lost 6 bases and 4 bases respectively, with 10 bases between them. Sequenced by immunoSEQ multiplex PCR; TCRdb stores in-frame clones only, minus some. The profile shows about 67,000 clones, around 92% of them singletons. This sample is part of a study of T cell changes during pregnancy in multiple sclerosis. The sample here was peripheral blood, taken in the first trimester of pregnancy. V gene TRBV7-2 combines with J gene TRBJ1-5; D unresolved. This TCR was recovered from a female donor with multiple sclerosis, enrolled in a pregnancy study. This CDR3 is CASSAGKNQPQHF. The CDR3 DNA is TGTGCCAGCAGTGCGGGGAAGAATCAGCCCCAGCATTTT.